The entry below gives a single T cell receptor beta chain sequence along with its context. The split of CD4+ cells yielded CD45RA+ naive and CD45RA-negative memory subsets. Clones were read by immunoSEQ multiplex PCR, and TCRdb kept only the in-frame ones, dropping some. In the table there are more than 400,000 clones, 90% to 96% of which are singletons. The data were taken from a study of shared clonotypes between healthy human individuals. Input material: naive CD4+ T cells sorted from blood. The sample's subset: CD45RA+ positively selected. The clonotype comes from a woman in her twenties or thirties in good health.

CDR3 region: CASSFRSGNTIYF. The CDR3 DNA follows: TGTGCCAGCAGTTTCCGGAGTGGAAACACCATATATTTT. The rearrangement joins TRBV27 to TRBJ1-3; no definite D call. The CDR3 is made up of 13 amino acids. Per germline, CDR1 MNHEY and CDR2 SMNVEV (reference sequence). Trimming removed 3 bases from V and 3 bases from J, with 6 bases in between.